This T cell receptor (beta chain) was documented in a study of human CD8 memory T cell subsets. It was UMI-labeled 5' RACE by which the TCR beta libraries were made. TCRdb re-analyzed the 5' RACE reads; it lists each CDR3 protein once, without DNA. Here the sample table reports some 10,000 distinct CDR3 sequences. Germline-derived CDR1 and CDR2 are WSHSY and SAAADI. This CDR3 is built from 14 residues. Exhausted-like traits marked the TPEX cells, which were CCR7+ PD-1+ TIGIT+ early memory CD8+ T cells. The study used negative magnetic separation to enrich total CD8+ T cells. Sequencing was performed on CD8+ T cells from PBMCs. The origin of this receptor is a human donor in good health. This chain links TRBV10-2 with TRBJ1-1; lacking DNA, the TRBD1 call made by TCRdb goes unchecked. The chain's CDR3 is CASSEYRENTEAFF.